The clone carrying this T cell receptor beta chain was counted at least ten times. Its antigen is not known. Hyperthyroidism had been newly diagnosed in patients aged 18 to 65, and its duration was under 2 months. V lost 11 bases and J lost 6, with 14 bases in between. From germline, CDR1 is SNHLY and CDR2 FYNNEI. The CDR3 covers 11 residues. TCR beta CDR3 region amplification was performed from RNA transcripts. The TCR CDR3 was amplified in a first-round RT-PCR using the HTBI primer set. From the multiplex PCR reads, TCRdb called clonotypes with MiXCR, one entry per CDR3 protein. The table shows around 250,000 distinct CDR3 sequences, with about 15% occurring only once. This entry is derived from a study of T cells in Graves' hyperthyroidism and ophthalmopathy. Study details: Peripheral blood draws took place at initial diagnosis, ahead of any treatment.

General observations from the study: A 13 V-J signature model discriminated ophthalmopathy versus stable hyperthyroidism.

The TCR comes from a woman between 40 and 55 years old with Graves' hyperthyroidism that later progressed to Graves' ophthalmopathy. The rearrangement joins TRBV2 to TRBJ2-7; D remains unclear. Sample: blood. The CDR3 loop reads CASAVGIEQYF. The CDR3 DNA is TGTGCCTCGGCAGTGGGTATCGAGCAGTACTTC.